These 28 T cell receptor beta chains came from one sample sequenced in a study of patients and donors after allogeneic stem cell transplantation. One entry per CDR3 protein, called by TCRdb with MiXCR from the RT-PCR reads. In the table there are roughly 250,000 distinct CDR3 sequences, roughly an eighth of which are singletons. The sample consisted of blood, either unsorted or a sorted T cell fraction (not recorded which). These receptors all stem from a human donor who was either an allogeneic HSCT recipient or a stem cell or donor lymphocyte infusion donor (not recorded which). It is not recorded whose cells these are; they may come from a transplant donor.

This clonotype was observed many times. Here the CDR3 reads CARAVIYEQYF. CDR3 coding DNA: TGTGCCAGGGCGGTTATATACGAGCAGTACTTC. This chain links TRBV21-1 with TRBJ2-7. TRBV21-1 is a pseudogene segment. The CDR3 is 11 amino acids.

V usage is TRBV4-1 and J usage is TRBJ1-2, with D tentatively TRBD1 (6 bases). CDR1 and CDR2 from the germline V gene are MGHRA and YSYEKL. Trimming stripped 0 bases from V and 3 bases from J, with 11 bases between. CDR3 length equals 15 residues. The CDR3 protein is CASSQEGARDYGYTF. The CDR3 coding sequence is TGCGCCAGCAGCCAAGAGGGGGCGCGGGACTATGGCTACACCTTC.

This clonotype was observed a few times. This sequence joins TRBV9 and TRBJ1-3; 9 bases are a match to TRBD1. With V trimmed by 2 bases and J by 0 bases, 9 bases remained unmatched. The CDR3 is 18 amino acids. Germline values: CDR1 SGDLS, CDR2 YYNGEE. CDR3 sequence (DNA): TGTGCCAGCAGCGTGGGGACAGGGCGGACTCTCTCTGGAAACACCATATATTTT. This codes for CASSVGTGRTLSGNTIYF.

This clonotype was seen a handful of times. DNA for the CDR3: TGTGCCAGCAGCTTTTTGCCCGGGGTTGCAGAGACCCAGTACTTC. Residues: CASSFLPGVAETQYF. The chain joins TRBV11-2 to TRBJ2-5; possible D gene TRBD2, 5 bases. In germline, CDR1 is SGHAT, CDR2 FQNNGV. The CDR3 covers 15 residues. Trimming pared 3 bases from V and 4 bases from J, leaving 15 bases between.

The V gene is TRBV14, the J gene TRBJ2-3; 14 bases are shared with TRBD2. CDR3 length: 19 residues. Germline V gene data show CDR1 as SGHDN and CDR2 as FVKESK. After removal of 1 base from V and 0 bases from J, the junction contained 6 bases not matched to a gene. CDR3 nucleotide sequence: TGTGCCAGCAGCCAAGTTCGACTAGCGGGGGGGATGAGCACAGATACGCAGTATTTT. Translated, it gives CASSQVRLAGGMSTDTQYF. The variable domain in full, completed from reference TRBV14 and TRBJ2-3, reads EAGVTQFPSHSVIEKGQTVTLRCDPISGHDNLYWYRRVMGKEIKFLLHFVKESKQDESGMPNNRFLAERTGGTYSTLKVQPAELEDSGVYFCASSQVRLAGGMSTDTQYFGPGTRLTVL.

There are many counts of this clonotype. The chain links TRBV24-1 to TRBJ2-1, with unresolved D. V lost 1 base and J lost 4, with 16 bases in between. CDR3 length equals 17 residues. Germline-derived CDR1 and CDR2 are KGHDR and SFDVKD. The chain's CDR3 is CATSDFGRERGYNEQFF. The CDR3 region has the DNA TGTGCCACCAGTGATTTCGGTAGGGAAAGAGGATACAATGAGCAGTTCTTC.

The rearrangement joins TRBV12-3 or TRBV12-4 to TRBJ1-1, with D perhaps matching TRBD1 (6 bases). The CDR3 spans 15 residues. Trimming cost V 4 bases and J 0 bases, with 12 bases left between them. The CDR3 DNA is TGTGCCAGCAGTTACAGGGTACGAATGAACACTGAAGCTTTCTTT. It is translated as CASSYRVRMNTEAFF.

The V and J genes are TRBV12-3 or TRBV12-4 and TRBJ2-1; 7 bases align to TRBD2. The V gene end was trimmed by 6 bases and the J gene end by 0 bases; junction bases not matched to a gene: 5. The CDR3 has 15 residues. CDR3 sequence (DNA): TGTGCCAGCAGAAGAGCGGGGACCTCCTACAATGAGCAGTTCTTC. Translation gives CASRRAGTSYNEQFF.

The CDR3 region has the DNA TGTGCCAGCAGATTCCGAGACAGGGGGGTCACTGAAGCTTTCTTT. It yields the protein CASRFRDRGVTEAFF. The chain employs TRBV6-1 and TRBJ1-1; TRBD1 aligns across 9 bases. Trimming removed 6 bases from V and 4 bases from J; junction bases left unmatched: 9. The CDR3 sequence is 15 residues long. Germline CDR1 is MNHNS and CDR2 is SASEGT.

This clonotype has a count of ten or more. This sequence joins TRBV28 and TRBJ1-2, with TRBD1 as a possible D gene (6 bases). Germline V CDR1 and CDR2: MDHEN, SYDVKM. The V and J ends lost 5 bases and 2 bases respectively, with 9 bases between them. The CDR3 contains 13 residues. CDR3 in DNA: TGTGCCAGCAGTGACAGGTTCAACTATGGCTACACCTTC. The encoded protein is CASSDRFNYGYTF.

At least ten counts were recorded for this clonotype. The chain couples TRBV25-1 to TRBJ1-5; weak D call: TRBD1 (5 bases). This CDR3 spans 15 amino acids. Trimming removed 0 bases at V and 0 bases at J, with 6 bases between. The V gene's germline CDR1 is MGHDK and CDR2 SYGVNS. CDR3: CASSEYGGSNQPQHF. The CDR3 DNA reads TGTGCCAGCAGTGAATATGGGGGTAGCAATCAGCCCCAGCATTTT.

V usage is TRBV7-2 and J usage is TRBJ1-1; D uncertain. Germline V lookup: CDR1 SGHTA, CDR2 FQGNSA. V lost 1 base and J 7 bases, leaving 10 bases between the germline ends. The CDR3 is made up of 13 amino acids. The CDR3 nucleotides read TGTGCCAGCAGCTTAGAAGCACCGGTTGAAGCTTTCTTT. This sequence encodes CASSLEAPVEAFF.

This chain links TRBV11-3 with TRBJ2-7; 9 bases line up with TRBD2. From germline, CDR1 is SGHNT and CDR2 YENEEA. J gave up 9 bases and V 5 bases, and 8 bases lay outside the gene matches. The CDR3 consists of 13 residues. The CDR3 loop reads CASSRLAEGWQYF. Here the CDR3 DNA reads TGTGCCAGCAGCAGACTAGCGGAGGGGTGGCAGTACTTC.

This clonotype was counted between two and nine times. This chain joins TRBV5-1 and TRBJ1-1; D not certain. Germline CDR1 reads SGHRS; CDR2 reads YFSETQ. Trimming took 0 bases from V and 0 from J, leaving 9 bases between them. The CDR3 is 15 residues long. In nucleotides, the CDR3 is TGCGCCAGCAGCTTGGGGCCATCCATGAACACTGAAGCTTTCTTT. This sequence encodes CASSLGPSMNTEAFF.

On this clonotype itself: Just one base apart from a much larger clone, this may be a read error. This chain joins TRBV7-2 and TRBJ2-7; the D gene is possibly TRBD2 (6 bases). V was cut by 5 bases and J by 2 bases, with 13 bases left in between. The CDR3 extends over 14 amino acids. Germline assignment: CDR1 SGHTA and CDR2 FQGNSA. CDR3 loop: CASSVAGWPYEQYF. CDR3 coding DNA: TGTGCCAGCAGCGTCGCGGGGTGGCCCTACGAGCAGTACTTC.

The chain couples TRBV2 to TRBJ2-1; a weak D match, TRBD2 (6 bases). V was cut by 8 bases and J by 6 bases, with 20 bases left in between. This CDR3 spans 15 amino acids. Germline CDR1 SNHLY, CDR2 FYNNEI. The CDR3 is CASGGPGAERNEQFF. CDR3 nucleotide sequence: TGTGCCAGCGGAGGTCCGGGAGCCGAACGCAATGAGCAGTTCTTC.

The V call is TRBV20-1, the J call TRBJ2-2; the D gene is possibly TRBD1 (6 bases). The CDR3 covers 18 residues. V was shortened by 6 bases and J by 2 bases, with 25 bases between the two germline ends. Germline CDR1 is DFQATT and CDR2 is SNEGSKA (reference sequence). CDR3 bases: TGCAGTGCCAAAGAGACGGGACACGGACTGGTAAACACCGGGGAGCTGTTTTTT. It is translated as CSAKETGHGLVNTGELFF.

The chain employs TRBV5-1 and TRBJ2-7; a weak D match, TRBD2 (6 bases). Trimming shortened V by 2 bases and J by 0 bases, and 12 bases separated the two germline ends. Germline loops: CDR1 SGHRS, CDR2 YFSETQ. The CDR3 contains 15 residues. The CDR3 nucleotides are TGCGCCAGCAGCTTAGGAGGGGCCCTCTCCTACGAGCAGTACTTC. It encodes CASSLGGALSYEQYF.

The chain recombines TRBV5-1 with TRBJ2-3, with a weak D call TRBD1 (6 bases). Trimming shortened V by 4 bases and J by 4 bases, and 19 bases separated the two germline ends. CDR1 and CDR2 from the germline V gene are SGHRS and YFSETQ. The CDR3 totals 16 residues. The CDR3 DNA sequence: TGCGCCAGCAGCACGGACAGTCGCATCAAAGCAGATACGCAGTATTTT. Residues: CASSTDSRIKADTQYF. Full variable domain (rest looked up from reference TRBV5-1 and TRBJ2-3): KAGVTQTPRYLIKTRGQQVTLSCSPISGHRSVSWYQQTPGQGLQFLFEYFSETQRNKGNFPGRFSGRQFSNSRSEMNVSTLELGDSALYLCASSTDSRIKADTQYFGPGTRLTVL.

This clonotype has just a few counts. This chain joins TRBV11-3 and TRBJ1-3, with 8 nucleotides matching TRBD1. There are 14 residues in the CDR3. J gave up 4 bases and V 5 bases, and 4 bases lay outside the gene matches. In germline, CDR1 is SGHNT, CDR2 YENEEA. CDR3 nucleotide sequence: TGTGCCAGCAGCGCCCGGACAGGGGGAAACACCATATATTTT. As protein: CASSARTGGNTIYF.

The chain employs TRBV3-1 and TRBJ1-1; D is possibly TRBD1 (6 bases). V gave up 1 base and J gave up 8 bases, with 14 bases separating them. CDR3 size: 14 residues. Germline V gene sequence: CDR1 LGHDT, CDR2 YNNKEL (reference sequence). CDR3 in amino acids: CASSQATGLIEAFF. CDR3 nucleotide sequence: TGTGCCAGCAGCCAAGCTACAGGGCTGATAGAAGCTTTCTTT.

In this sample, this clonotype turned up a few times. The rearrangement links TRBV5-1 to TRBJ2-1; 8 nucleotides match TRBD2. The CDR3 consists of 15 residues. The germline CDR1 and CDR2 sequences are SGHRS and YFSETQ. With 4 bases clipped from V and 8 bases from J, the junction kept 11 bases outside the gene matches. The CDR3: CASSPGTSRADEQFF. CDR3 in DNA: TGCGCCAGCAGCCCCGGGACTAGTCGGGCGGATGAGCAGTTCTTC.

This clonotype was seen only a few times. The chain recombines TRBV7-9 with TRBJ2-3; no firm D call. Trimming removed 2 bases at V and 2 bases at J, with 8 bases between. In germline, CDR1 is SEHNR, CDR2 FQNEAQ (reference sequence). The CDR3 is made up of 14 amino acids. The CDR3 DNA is TGTGCCAGCAGCTTAAACGCCAACACAGATACGCAGTATTTT. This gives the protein CASSLNANTDTQYF.

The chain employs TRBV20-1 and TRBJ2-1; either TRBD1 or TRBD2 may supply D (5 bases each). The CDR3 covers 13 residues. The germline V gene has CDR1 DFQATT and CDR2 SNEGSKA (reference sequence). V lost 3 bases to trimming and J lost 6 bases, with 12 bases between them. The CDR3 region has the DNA TGCAGTGCTAGCCAGGGTGCGGGCAATGAGCAGTTCTTC. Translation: CSASQGAGNEQFF.

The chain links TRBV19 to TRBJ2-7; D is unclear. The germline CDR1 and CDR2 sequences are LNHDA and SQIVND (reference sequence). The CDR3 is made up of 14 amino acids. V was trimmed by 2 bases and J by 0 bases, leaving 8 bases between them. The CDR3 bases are TGTGCCAGTAGTATAATGATCTCCTCCTACGAGCAGTACTTC. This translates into CASSIMISSYEQYF.

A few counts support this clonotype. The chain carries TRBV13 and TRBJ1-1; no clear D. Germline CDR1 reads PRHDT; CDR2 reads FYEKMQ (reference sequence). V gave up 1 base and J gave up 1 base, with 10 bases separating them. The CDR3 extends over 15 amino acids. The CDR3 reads CASSLENGKNTEAFF. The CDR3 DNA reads TGTGCCAGCAGCTTAGAAAACGGCAAGAACACTGAAGCTTTCTTT.

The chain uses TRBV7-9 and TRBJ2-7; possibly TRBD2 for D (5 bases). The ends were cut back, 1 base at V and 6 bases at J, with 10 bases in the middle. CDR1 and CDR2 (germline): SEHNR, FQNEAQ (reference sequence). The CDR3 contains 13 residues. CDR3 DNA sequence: TGTGCCAGCAGCTTAGACGGGATCCCCGAGCAGTACTTC. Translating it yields CASSLDGIPEQYF.

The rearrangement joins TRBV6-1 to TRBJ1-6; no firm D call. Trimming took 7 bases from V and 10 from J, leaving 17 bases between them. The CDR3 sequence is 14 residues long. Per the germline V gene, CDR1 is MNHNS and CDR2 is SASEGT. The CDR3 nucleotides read TGTGCCAGCACCCCCGGGGTTACGGTGTCACCCCTCCACTTT. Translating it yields CASTPGVTVSPLHF.